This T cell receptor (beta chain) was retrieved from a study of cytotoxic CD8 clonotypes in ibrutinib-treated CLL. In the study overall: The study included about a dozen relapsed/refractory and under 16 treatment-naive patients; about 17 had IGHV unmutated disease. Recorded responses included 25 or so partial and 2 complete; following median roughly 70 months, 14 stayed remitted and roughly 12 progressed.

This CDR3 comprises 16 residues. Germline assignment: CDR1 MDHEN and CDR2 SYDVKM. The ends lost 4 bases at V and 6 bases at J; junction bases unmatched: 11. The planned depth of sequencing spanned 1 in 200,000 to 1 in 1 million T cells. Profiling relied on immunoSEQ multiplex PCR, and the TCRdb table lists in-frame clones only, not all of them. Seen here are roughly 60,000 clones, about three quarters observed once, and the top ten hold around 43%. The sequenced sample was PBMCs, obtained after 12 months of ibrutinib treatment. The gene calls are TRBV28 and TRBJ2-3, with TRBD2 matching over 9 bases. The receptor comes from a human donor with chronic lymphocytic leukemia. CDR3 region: CASSSLGAGGVDTQYF. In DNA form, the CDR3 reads TGTGCCAGCAGTTCCCTGGGAGCGGGAGGAGTGGATACGCAGTATTTT.